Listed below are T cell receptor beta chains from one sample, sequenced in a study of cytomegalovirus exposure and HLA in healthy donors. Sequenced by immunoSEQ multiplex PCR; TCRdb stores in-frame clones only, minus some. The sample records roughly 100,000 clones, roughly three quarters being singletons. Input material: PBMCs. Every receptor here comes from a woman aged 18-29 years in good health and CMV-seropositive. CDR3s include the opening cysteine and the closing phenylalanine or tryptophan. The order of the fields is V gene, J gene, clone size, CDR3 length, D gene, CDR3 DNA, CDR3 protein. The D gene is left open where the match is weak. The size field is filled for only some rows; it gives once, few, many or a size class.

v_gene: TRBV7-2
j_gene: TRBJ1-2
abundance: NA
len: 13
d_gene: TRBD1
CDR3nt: TGTGCCAGCAGCCGCAGACAGGGCCGAGGCTACACCTTC
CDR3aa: CASSRRQGRGYTF

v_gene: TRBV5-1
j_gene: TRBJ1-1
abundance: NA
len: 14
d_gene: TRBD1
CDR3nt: TGCGCCAGCAGCAAAGGACAGGGTGAACCTGAAGCTTCCTTT
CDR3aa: CASSKGQGEPEASF

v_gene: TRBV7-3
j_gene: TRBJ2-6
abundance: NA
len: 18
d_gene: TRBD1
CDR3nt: TGTGCCAGCAGCTTAATGGGACAGGGGGAAGTTGGGGCCAACGTCCTGACTTTC
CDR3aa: CASSLMGQGEVGANVLTF

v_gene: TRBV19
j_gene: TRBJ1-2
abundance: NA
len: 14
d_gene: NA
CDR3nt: TGTGCCAGTAGTATCCCGGGTAGTGGTCGGGGCTACACCTTC
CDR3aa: CASSIPGSGRGYTF

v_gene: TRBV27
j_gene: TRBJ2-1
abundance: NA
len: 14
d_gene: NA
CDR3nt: TGTGCCAGCAGTTTCAGGGATTCTAAGCATGAGCAGTTCTTC
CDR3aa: CASSFRDSKHEQFF

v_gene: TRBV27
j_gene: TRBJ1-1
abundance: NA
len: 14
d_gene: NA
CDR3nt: TGTGCCAGCAATAAAGGGGTCGGGTTGACTGAAGCTTTCTTT
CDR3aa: CASNKGVGLTEAFF

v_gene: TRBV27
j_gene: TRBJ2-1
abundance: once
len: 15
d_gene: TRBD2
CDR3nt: TGTGCCAGCAGCCAGTGGGGACTAGCGGGATATGAGCAGTTCTTC
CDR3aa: CASSQWGLAGYEQFF

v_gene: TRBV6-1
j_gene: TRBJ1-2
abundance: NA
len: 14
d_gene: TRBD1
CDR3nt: TGTGCCAGCAGTTGGGACAGGGGGGAGGACGGCTACACCTTC
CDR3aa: CASSWDRGEDGYTF

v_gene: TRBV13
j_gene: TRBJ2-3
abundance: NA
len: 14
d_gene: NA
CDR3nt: TGTGCCAGCAGCTTCCAGGCAGACACAGATACGCAGTATTTT
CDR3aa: CASSFQADTDTQYF

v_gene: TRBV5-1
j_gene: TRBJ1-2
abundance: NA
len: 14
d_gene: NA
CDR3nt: TGCGCCAGCAGCTTGAAGGGGGAGACCTATGGCTACACCTTC
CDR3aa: CASSLKGETYGYTF

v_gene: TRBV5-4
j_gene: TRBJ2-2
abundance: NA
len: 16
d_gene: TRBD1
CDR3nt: TGTGCCAGCAGCTCAACAGGGGGTTGGAACACCGGGGAGCTGTTTTTT
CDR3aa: CASSSTGGWNTGELFF

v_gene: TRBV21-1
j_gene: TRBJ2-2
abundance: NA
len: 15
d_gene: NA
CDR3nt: TGTGCCAGCAGCAAAACGGGAGTAGGCTCCGGGGAGCTGTTTTTT
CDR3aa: CASSKTGVGSGELFF

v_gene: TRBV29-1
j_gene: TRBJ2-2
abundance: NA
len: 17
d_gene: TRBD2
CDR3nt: TGCAGCGTTGAAGAGACTAGCGGGGGATTGAGCATCGGGGAGCTGTTTTTT
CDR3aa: CSVEETSGGLSIGELFF

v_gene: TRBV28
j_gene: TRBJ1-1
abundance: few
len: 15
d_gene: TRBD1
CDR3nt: TGTGCCAGTGCCCCGAACCGGGACAGGGGTCCTGAAGCTTTCTTT
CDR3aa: CASAPNRDRGPEAFF

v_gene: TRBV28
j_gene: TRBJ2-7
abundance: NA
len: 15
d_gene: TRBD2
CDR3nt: TGTGCCAGCAGTTTATTTGGTGGGAGGGTTAGCGAGCAGTACTTC
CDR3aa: CASSLFGGRVSEQYF

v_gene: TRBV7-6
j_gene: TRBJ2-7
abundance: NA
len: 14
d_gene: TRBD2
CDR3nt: TGTGCCAGCAGCTTAGCGGGGGGGGGTAACGAGCAGTACTTC
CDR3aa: CASSLAGGGNEQYF

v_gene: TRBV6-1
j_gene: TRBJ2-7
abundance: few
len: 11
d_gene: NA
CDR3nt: TGTGCCAGTCCGACAGCTTACGAGCAGTACTTC
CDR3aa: CASPTAYEQYF

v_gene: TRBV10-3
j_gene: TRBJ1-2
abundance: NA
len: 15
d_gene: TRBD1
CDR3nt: TGTGCCATCAGCCCGGTGGGACAGGGGAACTATGGCTACACCTTC
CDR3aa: CAISPVGQGNYGYTF

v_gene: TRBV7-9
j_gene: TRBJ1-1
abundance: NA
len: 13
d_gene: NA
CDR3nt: TGTGCCAGCAGCCCGCCGGTGGACACTGAAGCTTTCTTT
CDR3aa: CASSPPVDTEAFF

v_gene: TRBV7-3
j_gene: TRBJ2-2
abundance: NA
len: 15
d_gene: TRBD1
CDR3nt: TGTGCCAGCAGCCCAACAGGGGTTAGAACCGGGGAGCTGTTTTTT
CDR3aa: CASSPTGVRTGELFF